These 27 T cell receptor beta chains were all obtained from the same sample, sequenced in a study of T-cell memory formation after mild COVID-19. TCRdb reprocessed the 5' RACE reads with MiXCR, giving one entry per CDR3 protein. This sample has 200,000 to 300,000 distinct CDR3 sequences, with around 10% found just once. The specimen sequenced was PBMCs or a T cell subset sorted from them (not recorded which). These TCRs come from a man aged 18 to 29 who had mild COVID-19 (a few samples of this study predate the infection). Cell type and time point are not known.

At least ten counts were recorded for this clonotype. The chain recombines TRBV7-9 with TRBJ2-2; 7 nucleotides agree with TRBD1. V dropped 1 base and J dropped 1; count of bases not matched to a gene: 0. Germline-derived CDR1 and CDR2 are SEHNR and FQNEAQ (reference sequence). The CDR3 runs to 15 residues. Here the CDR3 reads CASSLGQGNTGELFF. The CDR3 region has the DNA TGTGCCAGCAGCTTAGGACAGGGGAACACCGGGGAGCTGTTTTTT.

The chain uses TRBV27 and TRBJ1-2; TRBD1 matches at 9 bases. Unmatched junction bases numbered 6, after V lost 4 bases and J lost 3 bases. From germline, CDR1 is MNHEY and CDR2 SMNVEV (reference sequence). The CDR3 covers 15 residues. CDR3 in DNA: TGTGCCAGCAGTTCTCCGGACAGGGGCTACTATGGCTACACCTTC. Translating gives CASSSPDRGYYGYTF.

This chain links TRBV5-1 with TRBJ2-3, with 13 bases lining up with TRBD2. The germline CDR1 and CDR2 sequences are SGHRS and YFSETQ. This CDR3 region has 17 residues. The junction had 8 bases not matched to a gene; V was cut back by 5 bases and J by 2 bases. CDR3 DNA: TGCGCCAGCAGACCACGGACTAGCGGGGGAATCACAGATACGCAGTATTTT. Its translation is CASRPRTSGGITDTQYF. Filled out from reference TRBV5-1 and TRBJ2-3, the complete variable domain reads KAGVTQTPRYLIKTRGQQVTLSCSPISGHRSVSWYQQTPGQGLQFLFEYFSETQRNKGNFPGRFSGRQFSNSRSEMNVSTLELGDSALYLCASRPRTSGGITDTQYFGPGTRLTVL.

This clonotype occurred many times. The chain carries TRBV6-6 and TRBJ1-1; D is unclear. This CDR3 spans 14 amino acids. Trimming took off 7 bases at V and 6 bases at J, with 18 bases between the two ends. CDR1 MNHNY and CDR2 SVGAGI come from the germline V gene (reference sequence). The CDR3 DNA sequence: TGTGCCAGCACCATTGACCCTTCCCTCCCTGAAGCTTTCTTT. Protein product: CASTIDPSLPEAFF.

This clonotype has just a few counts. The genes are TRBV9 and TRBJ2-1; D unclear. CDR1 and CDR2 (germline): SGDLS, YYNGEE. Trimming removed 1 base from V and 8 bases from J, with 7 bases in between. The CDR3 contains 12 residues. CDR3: CASSVSGDEQFF. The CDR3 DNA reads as TGTGCCAGCAGCGTAAGTGGGGATGAGCAGTTCTTC.

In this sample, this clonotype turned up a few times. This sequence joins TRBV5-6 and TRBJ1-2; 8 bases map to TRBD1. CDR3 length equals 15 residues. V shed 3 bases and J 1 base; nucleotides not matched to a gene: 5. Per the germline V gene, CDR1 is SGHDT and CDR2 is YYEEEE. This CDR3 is CASSSATGDNYGYTF. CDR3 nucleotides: TGTGCCAGCAGCTCGGCGACAGGGGATAACTATGGCTACACCTTC.

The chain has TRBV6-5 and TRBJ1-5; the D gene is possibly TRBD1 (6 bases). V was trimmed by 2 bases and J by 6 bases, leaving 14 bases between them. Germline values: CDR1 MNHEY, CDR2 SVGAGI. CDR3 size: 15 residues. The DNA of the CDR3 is TGTGCCAGCAGTTACAGCCAGGGGCACGGTCAGCCCCAGCATTTT. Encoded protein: CASSYSQGHGQPQHF.

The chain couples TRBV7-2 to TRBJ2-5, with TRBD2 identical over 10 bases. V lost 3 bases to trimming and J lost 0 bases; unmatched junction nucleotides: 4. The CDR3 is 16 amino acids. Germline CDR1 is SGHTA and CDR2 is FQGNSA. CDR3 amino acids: CASSFPTSGYQETQYF. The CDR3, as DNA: TGTGCCAGCAGCTTTCCGACTAGCGGGTACCAAGAGACCCAGTACTTC.

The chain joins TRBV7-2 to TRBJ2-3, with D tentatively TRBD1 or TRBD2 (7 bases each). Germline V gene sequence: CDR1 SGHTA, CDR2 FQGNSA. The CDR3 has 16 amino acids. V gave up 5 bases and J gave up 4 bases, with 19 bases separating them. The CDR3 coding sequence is TGTGCCAGCAGCCCAAAGACAGGGAGGGTGGCAGATACGCAGTATTTT. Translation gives CASSPKTGRVADTQYF.

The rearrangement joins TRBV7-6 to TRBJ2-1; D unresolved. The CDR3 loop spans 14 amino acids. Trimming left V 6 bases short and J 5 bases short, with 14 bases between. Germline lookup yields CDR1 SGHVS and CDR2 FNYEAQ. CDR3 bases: TGTGCCAGCAGACCAATTACCGCCGACAATGAGCAGTTCTTC. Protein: CASRPITADNEQFF.

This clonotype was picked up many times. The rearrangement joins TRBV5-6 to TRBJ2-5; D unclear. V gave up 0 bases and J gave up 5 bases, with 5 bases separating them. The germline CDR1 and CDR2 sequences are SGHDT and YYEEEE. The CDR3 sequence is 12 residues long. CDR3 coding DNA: TGTGCCAGCAGCTTGGAGTCGGAGACCCAGTACTTC. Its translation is CASSLESETQYF.

CDR3 sequence reads: CASTYVGRAFSGANVLTF. The CDR3 nucleotides read TGCGCCAGCACCTATGTAGGCAGGGCCTTCTCTGGGGCCAACGTCCTGACTTTC. J is TRBJ2-6 and V is TRBV10-2; a weak D match, TRBD1 (5 bases). The CDR3 contains 18 residues. Between the trimmed V and J ends, which lost 7 bases and 0 bases, there was a span of 19 bases. Germline V gene lookup returns CDR1 WSHSY and CDR2 SAAADI.

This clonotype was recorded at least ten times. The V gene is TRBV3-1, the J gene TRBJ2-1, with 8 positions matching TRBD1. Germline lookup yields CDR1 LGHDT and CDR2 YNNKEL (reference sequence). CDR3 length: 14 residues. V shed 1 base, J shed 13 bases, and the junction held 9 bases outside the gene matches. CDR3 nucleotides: TGTGCCAGCAGCCAAGGAGTCCCAGGGGGCGATCAGTTCTTC. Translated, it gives CASSQGVPGGDQFF.

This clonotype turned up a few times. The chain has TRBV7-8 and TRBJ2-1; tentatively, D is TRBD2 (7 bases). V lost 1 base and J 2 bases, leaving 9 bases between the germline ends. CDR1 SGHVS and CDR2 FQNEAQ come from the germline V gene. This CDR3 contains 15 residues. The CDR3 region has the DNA TGTGCCAGCAGCTTAGGGCGGGGGCCCTACAATGAGCAGTTCTTC. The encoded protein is CASSLGRGPYNEQFF.

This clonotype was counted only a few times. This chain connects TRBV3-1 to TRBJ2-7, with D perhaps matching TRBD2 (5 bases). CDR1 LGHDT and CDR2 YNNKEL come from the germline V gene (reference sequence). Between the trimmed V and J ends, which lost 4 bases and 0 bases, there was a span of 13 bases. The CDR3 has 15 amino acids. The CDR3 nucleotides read TGTGCCAGCAGCCTGCGGACTCACAGCTCCTACGAGCAGTACTTC. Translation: CASSLRTHSSYEQYF.

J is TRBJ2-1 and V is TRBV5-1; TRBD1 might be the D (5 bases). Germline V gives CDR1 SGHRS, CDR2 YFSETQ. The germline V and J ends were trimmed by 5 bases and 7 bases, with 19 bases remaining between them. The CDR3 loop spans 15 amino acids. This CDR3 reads CASSPEAGPSNEQFF. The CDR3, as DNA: TGCGCCAGCAGTCCCGAGGCAGGGCCGTCAAATGAGCAGTTCTTC.

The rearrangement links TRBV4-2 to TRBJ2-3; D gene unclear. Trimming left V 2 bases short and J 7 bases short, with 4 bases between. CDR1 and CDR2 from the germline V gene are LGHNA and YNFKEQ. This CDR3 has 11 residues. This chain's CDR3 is CASSQRYTQYF. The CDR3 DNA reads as TGTGCCAGCAGCCAACGATATACGCAGTATTTT.

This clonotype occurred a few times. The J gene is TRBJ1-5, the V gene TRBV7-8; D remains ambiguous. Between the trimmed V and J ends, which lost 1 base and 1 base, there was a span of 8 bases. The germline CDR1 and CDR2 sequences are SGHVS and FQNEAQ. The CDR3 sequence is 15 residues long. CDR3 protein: CASSLEGPSNQPQHF. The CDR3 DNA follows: TGTGCCAGCAGCTTAGAAGGCCCCAGCAATCAGCCCCAGCATTTT.

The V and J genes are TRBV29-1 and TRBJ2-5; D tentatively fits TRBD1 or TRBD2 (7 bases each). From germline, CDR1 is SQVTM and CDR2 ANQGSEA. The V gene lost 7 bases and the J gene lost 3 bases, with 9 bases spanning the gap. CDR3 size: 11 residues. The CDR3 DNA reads TGCAGCGCAGGGGGGGAAGAGACCCAGTACTTC. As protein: CSAGGEETQYF.

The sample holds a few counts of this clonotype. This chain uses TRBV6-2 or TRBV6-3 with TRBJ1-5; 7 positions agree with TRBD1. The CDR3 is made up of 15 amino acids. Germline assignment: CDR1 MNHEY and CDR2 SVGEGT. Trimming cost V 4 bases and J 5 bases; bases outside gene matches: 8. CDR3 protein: CASSLRQGRDQPQHF. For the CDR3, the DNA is TGTGCCAGCAGTTTACGACAGGGAAGGGATCAGCCCCAGCATTTT.

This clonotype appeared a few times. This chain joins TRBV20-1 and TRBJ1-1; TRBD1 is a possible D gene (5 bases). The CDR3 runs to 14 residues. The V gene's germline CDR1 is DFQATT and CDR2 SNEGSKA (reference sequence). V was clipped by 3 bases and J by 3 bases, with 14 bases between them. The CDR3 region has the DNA TGCAGTGCTAGGCCCCCAGGACAACACACTGAAGCTTTCTTT. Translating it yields CSARPPGQHTEAFF.

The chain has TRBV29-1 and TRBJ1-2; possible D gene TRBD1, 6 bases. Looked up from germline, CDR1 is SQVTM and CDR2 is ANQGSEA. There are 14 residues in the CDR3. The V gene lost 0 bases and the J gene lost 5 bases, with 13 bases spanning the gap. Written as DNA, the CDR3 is TGCAGCGTTGAAGAGGCAGGGGTCGGGTATGGCTACACCTTC. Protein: CSVEEAGVGYGYTF.

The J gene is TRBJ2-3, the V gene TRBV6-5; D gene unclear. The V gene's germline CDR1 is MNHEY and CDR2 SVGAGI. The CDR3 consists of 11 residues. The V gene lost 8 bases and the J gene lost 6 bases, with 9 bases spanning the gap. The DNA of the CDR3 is TGTGCCAGCCGACTGAGCGATACGCAGTATTTT. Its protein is CASRLSDTQYF.

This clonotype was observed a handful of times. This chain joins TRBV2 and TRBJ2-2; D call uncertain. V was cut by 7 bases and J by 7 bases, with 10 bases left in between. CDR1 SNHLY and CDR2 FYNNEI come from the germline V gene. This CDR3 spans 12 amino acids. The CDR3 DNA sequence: TGTGCCAGCACCTTGAGCAGCGGGGAGCTGTTTTTT. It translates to CASTLSSGELFF.

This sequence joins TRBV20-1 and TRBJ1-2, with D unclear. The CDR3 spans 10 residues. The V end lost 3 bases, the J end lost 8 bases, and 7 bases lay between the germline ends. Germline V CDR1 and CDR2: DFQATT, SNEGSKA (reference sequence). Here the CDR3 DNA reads TGCAGTGCTAGCGGAGTGGGCTACACCTTC. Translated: CSASGVGYTF.

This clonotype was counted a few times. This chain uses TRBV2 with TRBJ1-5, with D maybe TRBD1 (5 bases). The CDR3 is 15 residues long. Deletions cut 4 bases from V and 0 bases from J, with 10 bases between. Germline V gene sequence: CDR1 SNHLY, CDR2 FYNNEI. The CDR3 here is CASSARGGSNQPQHF. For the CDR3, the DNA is TGTGCCAGCAGTGCCCGTGGGGGTAGCAATCAGCCCCAGCATTTT.

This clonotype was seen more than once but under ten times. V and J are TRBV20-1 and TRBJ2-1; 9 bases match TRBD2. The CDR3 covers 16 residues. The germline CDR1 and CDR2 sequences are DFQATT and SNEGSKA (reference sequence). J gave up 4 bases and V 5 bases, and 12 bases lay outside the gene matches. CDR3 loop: CSARGLGSGGYNEQFF. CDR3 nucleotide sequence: TGCAGTGCTCGGGGACTGGGTAGCGGGGGATACAATGAGCAGTTCTTC.